This T cell receptor beta chain was sequenced in a study of blood T cells in healthy people across ages. Donor samples were obtained from healthy Caucasian individuals from Russia, aged 6 to 90. The CDR3 consists of 13 residues. Germline CDR1 reads KGHDR; CDR2 reads SFDVKD. The V gene lost 4 bases and the J gene lost 5 bases, with 7 bases spanning the gap. Sample-barcoded 5' priming and a J-beta primer mix drove a second PCR of about 7 to 12 cycles. Each sample provided no less than 3 million CDR3-containing paired-end reads. TCRdb ran MiXCR on the 5' RACE reads and lists one entry per CDR3 protein. The sample yields roughly 1,100,000 distinct CDR3 sequences, about 25% seen once. Separately, the same data were catalogued under a study of T cells of mothers and their children.

Sequencing used blood. This receptor was obtained from a girl aged 2 to 10 in good health. The chain is built from TRBV24-1 and TRBJ2-2, with D tentatively TRBD1 (6 bases). CDR3 sequence: CATSEQGTGELFF. The CDR3 DNA is TGTGCCACCAGTGAGCAGGGGACCGGGGAGCTGTTTTTT.